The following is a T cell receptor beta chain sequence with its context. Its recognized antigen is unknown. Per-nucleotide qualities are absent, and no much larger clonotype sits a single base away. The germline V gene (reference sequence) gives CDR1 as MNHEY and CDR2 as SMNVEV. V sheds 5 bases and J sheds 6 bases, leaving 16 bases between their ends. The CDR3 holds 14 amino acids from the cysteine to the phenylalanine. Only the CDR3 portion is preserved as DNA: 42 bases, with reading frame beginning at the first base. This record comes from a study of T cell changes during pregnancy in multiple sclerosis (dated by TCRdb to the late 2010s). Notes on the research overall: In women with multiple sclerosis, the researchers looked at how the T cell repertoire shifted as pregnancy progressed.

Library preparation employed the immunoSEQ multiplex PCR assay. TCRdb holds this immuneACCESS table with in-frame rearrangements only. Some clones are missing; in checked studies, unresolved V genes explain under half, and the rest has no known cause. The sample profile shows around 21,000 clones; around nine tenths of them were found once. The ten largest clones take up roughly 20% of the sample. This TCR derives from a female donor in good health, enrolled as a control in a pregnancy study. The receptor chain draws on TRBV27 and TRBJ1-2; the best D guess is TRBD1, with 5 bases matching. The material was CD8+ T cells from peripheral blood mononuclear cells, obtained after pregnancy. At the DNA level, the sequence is TGTGCCAGCAGTCCCTTTTGGCAGGGTCATGGCTACACCTTC. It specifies CASSPFWQGHGYTF.